This is a list of T cell receptor beta chains from one sample in a study of cytomegalovirus exposure and HLA in healthy donors. The repertoire was sequenced with immunoSEQ multiplex PCR; TCRdb's copy has only in-frame clones and lacks some. The sample consists of around 160,000 clones, almost 80% of them appearing once. The sequencing input was PBMCs. The receptors derive from a man between 18 and 35 years old in good health and CMV-seropositive. Both conserved end residues are part of each CDR3. The order of the fields is V gene, clone size, D gene, J gene, CDR3 protein, CDR3 DNA. A D gene is named only where the DNA matches it firmly. Size tells how often a clone was seen (once, few, many) or the class of an expanded clone, and some rows leave it out.

>TRBV28|-|-|TRBJ2-7
CASSLPVGGREQYF
TGTGCCAGCAGTTTACCCGTGGGGGGGCGGGAGCAGTACTTC
>TRBV10-3|once|-|TRBJ1-2
CAIRDGEGVYGYTF
TGTGCCATCAGGGATGGGGAGGGGGTCTATGGCTACACCTTC
>TRBV10-3|-|-|TRBJ2-7
CAISESSSGNSYEQYF
TGTGCCATCAGTGAGTCTAGTAGCGGCAACTCCTACGAGCAGTACTTC
>TRBV11-3|-|TRBD1|TRBJ1-5
CASSRGGQGAILQGNQPQHF
TGTGCCAGCAGCAGAGGAGGACAGGGGGCGATCCTACAGGGCAATCAGCCCCAGCATTTT
>TRBV11-1|once|-|TRBJ1-2
CASSFQGIEGYTF
TGTGCCAGCAGCTTTCAGGGGATAGAGGGCTACACCTTC
>TRBV12-5|-|-|TRBJ2-6
CASGFESLQVPWVLTF
TGTGCTAGTGGCTTTGAATCACTACAGGTCCCCTGGGTCCTGACTTTC
>TRBV15|-|TRBD1|TRBJ1-1
CATSTRGTATEAFF
TGTGCCACCAGCACCAGGGGGACAGCCACTGAAGCTTTCTTT
>TRBV4-1|-|TRBD2|TRBJ2-7
CASSQDLLADEQYF
TGCGCCAGCAGCCAAGATCTACTAGCGGACGAGCAGTACTTC
>TRBV6-6|-|-|TRBJ1-3
CAFSGDGGNTIYF
TGTGCCTTTTCAGGGGACGGAGGAAACACCATATATTTT
>TRBV6-1|once|TRBD1|TRBJ2-7
CASSGRDSYYEQYF
TGTGCCAGCAGTGGCCGGGACAGCTACTACGAGCAGTACTTC
>TRBV4-1|few|-|TRBJ2-7
CASSQPGHLYEQYF
TGCGCCAGCAGCCAGCCGGGACATCTCTACGAGCAGTACTTC
>TRBV15|-|-|TRBJ2-2
CAAAGAIGELFF
TGTGCCGCCGCAGGGGCCATCGGGGAGCTGTTTTTT
>TRBV25-1|few|-|TRBJ2-3
CASSARFNTDTQYF
TGTGCCAGCAGTGCGCGGTTTAACACAGATACGCAGTATTTT
>TRBV6-4|few|TRBD1|TRBJ2-1
CASSGQGGGDEQFF
TGTGCCAGCAGTGGACAGGGTGGGGGCGATGAGCAGTTCTTC
>TRBV28|-|TRBD1|TRBJ2-2
CASRPGQGAAGELFF
TGTGCCAGCAGGCCGGGACAGGGGGCAGCCGGGGAGCTGTTTTTT
>TRBV9|-|-|TRBJ1-1
CASSVAGQGWTEAFF
TGTGCCAGCAGCGTAGCCGGCCAGGGATGGACTGAAGCTTTCTTT
>TRBV5-1|-|-|TRBJ2-5
CASSPDRTRETQYF
TGCGCCAGCAGCCCTGACAGGACAAGAGAGACCCAGTACTTC
>TRBV4-1|-|-|TRBJ1-2
CASSQVTGRTNYGYTF
TGCGCCAGCAGCCAAGTTACAGGGCGGACTAACTATGGCTACACCTTC
>TRBV28|once|TRBD1|TRBJ1-4
CASSTGRGELFF
TGTGCCAGCAGTACTGGCAGGGGGGAACTGTTTTTT
>TRBV4-1|-|-|TRBJ2-5
CASSQGPETANQETQYF
TGCGCCAGCAGCCAAGGGCCGGAGACAGCGAACCAAGAGACCCAGTACTTC
>TRBV5-1|-|TRBD1|TRBJ1-1
CASSLRDSLNTEAFF
TGCGCCAGCAGCTTAAGGGACAGTTTGAACACTGAAGCTTTCTTT
>TRBV18|once|-|TRBJ2-3
CASSSGATDTQYF
TGTGCCAGCTCATCGGGAGCCACAGATACGCAGTATTTT
>TRBV27|-|TRBD1|TRBJ2-1
CASRRTGYRDEQFF
TGTGCCAGCAGGAGGACAGGCTACCGGGATGAGCAGTTCTTC
>TRBV29-1|-|TRBD2|TRBJ2-7
CSVVEWTSGPSYEQYF
TGCAGCGTTGTGGAGTGGACTAGCGGGCCTTCCTACGAGCAGTACTTC
>TRBV6-1|-|-|TRBJ2-7
CASSEAGLISYEQYF
TGTGCCAGCAGTGAAGCGGGACTGATCTCCTACGAGCAGTACTTC